Reported below is one TCR beta chain. Its antigen is undetermined. Each CDR3 protein gets one entry after TCRdb re-called the 5' RACE reads with MiXCR. The sample carries hundreds of thousands of distinct CDR3 sequences, roughly 22% recorded once. This CDR3 comprises 14 residues. Trimming shortened V by 3 bases and J by 3 bases, and 11 bases separated the two germline ends. From germline, CDR1 is KGHSH and CDR2 LQKENI. The sample originates from a study of T cells after yellow fever vaccination. The study's findings and limits: After the booster, roughly 96% of CD4 and 88% of CD8 primary-response clones were re-detected.

Specimen: PBMCs, collected approximately 20 days after the first yellow fever vaccination. The receptor was isolated from a man aged 18 to 29 who received the YFV17D yellow fever vaccine. The V and J genes are TRBV18 and TRBJ2-5, with D tentatively TRBD1 (5 bases). The CDR3 nucleotides read TGTGCCAGCTCACCGGCGGCCAGGGAAGAGACCCAGTACTTC. This codes for CASSPAAREETQYF.